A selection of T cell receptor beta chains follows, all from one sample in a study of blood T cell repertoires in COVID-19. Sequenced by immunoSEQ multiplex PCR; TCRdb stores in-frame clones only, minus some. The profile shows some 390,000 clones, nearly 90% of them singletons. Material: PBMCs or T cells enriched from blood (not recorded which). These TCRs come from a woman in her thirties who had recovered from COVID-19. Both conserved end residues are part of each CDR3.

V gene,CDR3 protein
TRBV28,CASSSAKETQYF
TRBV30,CAGRITGGYGYTF
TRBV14,CASSQVRETQYF
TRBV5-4,CASNRTAPYGYTF
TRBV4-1,CASSLSQEVSGGYNEQFF
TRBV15,CATSSPLPPPSGRANEQFF
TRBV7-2,CASSLAGTKTYEQYF
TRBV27,CASSTGETEAFF
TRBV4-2,CASSQDGNSYEQYF
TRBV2,CASSTGTWDIYF
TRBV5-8,CASSLAPGHGNYEQYF
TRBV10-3,CAIRQPGVYEQYF
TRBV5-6,CASSPATQGPYGYTF
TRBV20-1,CSASGTEYGYTF
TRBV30,CAWGTGVTDTQYF
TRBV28,CASRVGSNEKLFF
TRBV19,CASSGRLNQPQHF
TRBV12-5,CASGLVLPAGYNEQFF
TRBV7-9,CASSDSSGNQPQHF
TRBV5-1,CASSLVVTSGSAGELFF
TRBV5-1,CASRTVVGDGYTF
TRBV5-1,CASSLDRGGYTF
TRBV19,CASSDTGGAEAFF
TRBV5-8,CASSLVGTAYGYTF
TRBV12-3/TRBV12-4,CASSRDRYNEQYF
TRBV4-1,CASSQDPTGSGELFF
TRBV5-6,CASTQGGLGYTF
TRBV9,CASSAATGAPGLF
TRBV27,CASSLDQGAYNEQFF
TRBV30,CAWSVWQGPRAYNSPLHF
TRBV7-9,CASSLEQGEKLFF
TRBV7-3,CASSLTGQPTTYGYTF
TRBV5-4,CASSLGSNRVSGYTF
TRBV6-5,CASIKDRGVGTEAFF
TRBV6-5,CASRRGLGEQFF
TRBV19,CASGPERAINTGELFF
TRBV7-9,CASSLQGDRAHEQYF
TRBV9,CASSPLPGSSGNTIYF
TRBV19,CASSPVDRRFMNTEAFF
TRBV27,CASSKLNFGTEAFF
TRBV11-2,CASSRDFTYEQYF
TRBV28,CASSYRQGDQPQHF
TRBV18,CASSPGTGGYGYTF
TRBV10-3,CAISVALGAGVQGEQFF